This T cell receptor (beta chain) stems from a study of shared clonotypes between healthy human individuals (dated by TCRdb to between 2020 and 2021). Describing the broader study: A few men and two women, aged 18 to 49 years, made up the cohort. For each donor, CD4 naive and CD4 memory were each given three plates, CD8 naive was given two plates, and CD8 memory was given one plate. Blood TCR repertoires of about five healthy adults were deeply sequenced to estimate repertoire size and the extent of clonotype sharing between individuals. To increase sequencing depth and limit assay-specific biases, different laboratories used diverse techniques to prepare libraries and sequence TCR repertoires. Each donor's leukapheresis produced roughly between roughly 0.9 and 9 billion PBMCs. Here is what the overall study found, with its caveats: Compared with non-shared clonotypes, clonotypes shared by all four sorted-subset donors had higher generation probabilities. Only blood was sampled, and tissue TCR repertoires likely differ from those in blood. About 5% of naive CD4, around 3.5% of naive CD8, roughly 2.5% of memory CD4, and over 0.35% of memory CD8 clonotypes were shared across several donors. Incomplete sequencing was indicated by rarefaction of sorted-subset datasets, despite the large sequencing depth. The genetic and exposure-history diversity represented was limited by the small number of donors. Pairwise subsampling indicated that sequencing depth was expected to affect the degree of clonotype sharing among donors. Naive subsets generally had larger estimated clonotype richness than memory subsets.

As for this clone: The clone's antigen remains unknown. One base away there is no much larger clone; base qualities are not given.

Using the deep immunoSEQ assay, TCR CDR3 regions were amplified from genomic DNA by multiplex PCR. Extracted genomic DNA from each cell subset was distributed evenly across all wells of several immunoSEQ 96-well plates, and each plate was treated as a replicate. For sorted subsets, 200 to 250 ng genomic DNA, equal to 30,000 or so T cell genomes, was loaded into each replicate PCR. Purified libraries were quantified with a Qubit 3.0 fluorometer, sized on a Bioanalyzer 2100, and re-quantified with the KAPA Library Quantification kit. Every immunoSEQ 96-well plate was sequenced on a separate single-read 150-cycle Illumina NextSeq 550 flow cell. The study's own analysis went as follows. Because only junctional sequences without quality scores were contained in the immunoSEQ output, filtering matching that applied to full-length reads could not be performed. Sequences were annotated with PyIR, a Python wrapper for IgBLAST v1.9, using IMGT germline references to assign V/J genes and CDR3. Reads with weak V/J assignments (E-value above 1e-6), missing CDR3, stop codons, out-of-frame junctions, or ambiguous translated residues were removed. A V3J clonotype was defined by an identical inferred V gene, J gene, and CDR3 amino acid sequence. To compute the percentage overlap between repertoires, the number of shared unique clonotypes was divided by the size of the smaller repertoire. RTK rarefaction, the Chao1 estimator, and Recon v2.1 estimates of unobserved clonotypes were used to assess repertoire richness. Generation probabilities for all TCRbeta clonotypes obtained by the gDNA method from a handful of donors were computed using OLGA. The source is immuneACCESS, and TCRdb retained only in-frame sequences with V and J called. Part of the clones is not carried over; for the studies checked, unresolved V genes explain less than half of this, and the remainder is unexplained. V, J and clone size were drawn from that table, and D and trimming were deduced from the DNA. A total of roughly 2,500,000 clones appear in this sample, 80% to 95% of them only once. Together, the top ten hold 0.36% of the sample.

The donors were healthy, HIV-negative adults who had no recently reported acute infections or vaccinations. Every donor was a Caucasian adult living in Nashville, Tennessee, USA. Magnetic negative selection was used to enrich CD4+ T cells, after which naive cells were positively selected on CD45RA and the negative fraction became the memory subset. After blood collection by leukapheresis, PBMCs were isolated using Ficoll-Histopaque density gradient centrifugation and then cryopreserved in the vapor phase of liquid nitrogen. Analytical flow cytometry was used to check the purity and quantity of every magnetically sorted T cell population. Genomic DNA was isolated from every sorted fraction and measured by UV absorbance on a Nanodrop 2000c. The CDR3 covers 18 residues, taking in both the cysteine and the phenylalanine. Only CDR3 DNA remains: 54 bases, in frame from the first base. Trimming leaves V shorter by 1 base and J shorter by 3 bases, with the junction holding 8 bases beyond the gene matches. CDR1 and CDR2, per the germline V gene, are LGHNA and YNFKEQ.

The sequence joins TRBV4-2 to TRBJ2-1, with TRBD2 matching 11 junction bases. The origin of this receptor is a man aged 18 to 30 in good health. Some clones in this sample may be carry-over from other donors' samples. The sequencing input was naive CD4+ T cells from PBMCs. The cell subset or site label for this specimen denotes: CD45RA+ positively selected. CDR3 sequence: CASSQAQITSGSYNEQFF. The base sequence is TGTGCCAGCAGCCAAGCCCAAATAACTAGCGGGAGCTACAATGAGCAGTTCTTC.